This entry lists 22 T cell receptor beta chains sequenced from one sample in a study of blood T cell repertoires in COVID-19. TCRdb's table, derived via immunoSEQ multiplex PCR, lists solely in-frame clones and lacks some. There are 300,000 to 450,000 clones in the sample; around 87% occur only once, and roughly 2% lies in the top ten. The sequenced material came from PBMCs or T cells enriched from blood (not recorded which). Receptors originate from a man aged 35 to 55 in a cohort exposed to, infected with or recovered from COVID-19 (not recorded which).

The rearrangement uses TRBV5-5 and TRBJ1-6; 9 bases fit TRBD1. CDR1 is SGHKS, CDR2 YYEKEE, per germline (reference sequence). This CDR3 has 18 residues. J lost 7 bases, V lost 0 bases, and 11 bases had no gene match. As DNA, the CDR3 is TGTGCCAGCAGCTTGGAACCGGGACAGGGTGGATTAAATTCACCCCTCCACTTT. Its translation: CASSLEPGQGGLNSPLHF.

The chain carries TRBV6-5 and TRBJ2-7; 7 nucleotides align to TRBD1. The CDR3 runs to 16 residues. V shed 0 bases, J shed 6 bases, and the junction held 11 bases outside the gene matches. Germline CDR1 is MNHEY and CDR2 is SVGAGI. The CDR3 reads CASSYSGLGTAGEQYF. The CDR3 bases are TGTGCCAGCAGTTACTCGGGCCTAGGGACAGCTGGCGAGCAGTACTTC.

This sequence joins TRBV7-9 and TRBJ1-1; D uncertain. The V end was cut by 2 bases, the J end by 1 base, with 8 bases between. The germline CDR1 and CDR2 sequences are SEHNR and FQNEAQ (reference sequence). The CDR3 runs to 14 residues. The DNA for the CDR3 is TGTGCCAGCAGCTTATCCCCAGAGAACACTGAAGCTTTCTTT. Amino acids: CASSLSPENTEAFF.

The chain employs TRBV28 and TRBJ1-6; 8 positions agree with TRBD1. Per the germline V gene, CDR1 is MDHEN and CDR2 is SYDVKM. CDR3 length: 15 amino acids. The ends lost 4 bases at V and 10 bases at J; junction bases unmatched: 9. This CDR3 is CASSSTPGTGSPLHF. CDR3 sequence (DNA): TGTGCCAGCAGTTCCACACCCGGGACAGGCTCACCCCTCCACTTT.

CDR3 region: CASSNTSELTDTQYF. The CDR3 DNA sequence: TGTGCCAGCAGTAACACTAGCGAACTCACAGATACGCAGTATTTT. The chain uses TRBV6-2 or TRBV6-3 and TRBJ2-3; 7 bases agree with TRBD2. The CDR3 is made up of 15 amino acids. CDR1 is MNHEY and CDR2 is SVGEGT in the germline V gene. The V segment lost 5 bases and the J segment 2 bases; nucleotides outside the gene matches: 7.

Only a few counts were recorded for this clone. CDR3 in amino acids: CASSLGAQYF. CDR3 DNA sequence: TGTGCCAGCAGCTTAGGGGCGCAGTACTTC. This chain connects TRBV7-9 to TRBJ2-7; D is unresolved. CDR1 and CDR2 from the germline V gene are SEHNR and FQNEAQ (reference sequence). V was clipped by 1 base and J by 9 bases, with 4 bases between them. This CDR3 is 10 amino acids long.

The V call is TRBV7-7, the J call TRBJ2-5; possibly TRBD1 for D (6 bases). This CDR3 is built from 15 residues. CDR1 is SSHAT and CDR2 is FNYEAQ in the germline V gene (reference sequence). Trimming cost V 2 bases and J 4 bases, with 14 bases left between them. CDR3: CASSLSSGVGETQYF. The DNA for the CDR3 is TGTGCCAGCAGCTTAAGCTCAGGGGTCGGAGAGACCCAGTACTTC.

To note about this clone: At the DNA level, this CDR3 is encoded by other sequences in the same sample as well. The rearrangement links TRBV18 to TRBJ2-3; 8 nucleotides agree with TRBD1. CDR3 length equals 15 residues. Germline CDR1 KGHSH, CDR2 LQKENI. J gave up 0 bases and V 6 bases, and 5 bases lay outside the gene matches. CDR3 region: CASSPRQGSTDTQYF. In nucleotides, the CDR3 is TGTGCCAGCTCCCCGAGACAGGGGAGCACAGATACGCAGTATTTT.

This clone was found once. The rearrangement links TRBV3-1 (or the pseudogene TRBV3-2) to TRBJ2-3; D is perhaps TRBD1 (5 bases). The CDR3 has 15 residues. V was cut by 4 bases and J by 4 bases, with 15 bases left in between. In germline, CDR1 is LGHDT, CDR2 YNNKEL (reference sequence). The CDR3 loop reads CASSLKGDAADTQYF. Written as DNA, the CDR3 is TGTGCCAGCAGCCTCAAAGGGGATGCTGCAGATACGCAGTATTTT.

The chain joins TRBV2 to TRBJ2-7; no clear D gene. CDR3 size: 11 residues. Trimming removed 8 bases at V and 7 bases at J, with 12 bases between. The germline V gene has CDR1 SNHLY and CDR2 FYNNEI. CDR3 bases: TGTGCCAGCGTAGAGACGGGTGAGCAGTACTTC. Translated: CASVETGEQYF.

The chain recombines TRBV3-1 (or the pseudogene TRBV3-2) with TRBJ2-1; possibly TRBD1 for D (6 bases). The length of the CDR3 is 17 residues. The germline V gene encodes CDR1 LGHDT and CDR2 YNNKEL (reference sequence). Trimming took off 4 bases at V and 7 bases at J, with 23 bases between the two ends. This CDR3 is CASSPGVQSWEGNEQFF. CDR3 sequence (DNA): TGTGCCAGCAGCCCAGGGGTACAATCTTGGGAAGGGAATGAGCAGTTCTTC.

V is TRBV18 and J is TRBJ1-3; TRBD1 agrees at 10 bases. Germline CDR1 is KGHSH and CDR2 is LQKENI. The CDR3 length is 16 residues. V was clipped by 4 bases and J by 2 bases; unmatched bases: 5. The CDR3 DNA sequence: TGTGCCAGCTCACGTCCGGGACAGGGGACTGGAAACACCATATATTTT. Amino acid sequence: CASSRPGQGTGNTIYF.

Only a few counts were recorded for this clone. The chain recombines TRBV10-3 with TRBJ2-1; D perhaps matches TRBD1 (6 bases). Between the trimmed V and J ends, which lost 2 bases and 6 bases, there was a span of 14 bases. CDR1 and CDR2 from the germline V gene are ENHRY and SYGVKD. The CDR3 runs to 15 residues. CDR3 region: CAISEHRAVPNEQFF. CDR3 bases: TGTGCCATCAGTGAGCACAGGGCCGTTCCCAATGAGCAGTTCTTC.

This clone was detected only once. The chain has TRBV4-1 and TRBJ1-6; 9 bases agree with TRBD1. CDR1 is MGHRA, CDR2 YSYEKL, per germline. The CDR3 consists of 17 residues. With V trimmed by 1 base and J by 7 bases, 8 bases remained unmatched. This CDR3 is CASSQVEGTGRNSPLHF. CDR3 DNA: TGCGCCAGCAGCCAAGTTGAAGGGACAGGGCGGAATTCACCCCTCCACTTT.

This clone has only a few counts. The rearrangement uses TRBV5-1 and TRBJ1-1; unclear D gene. CDR1 is SGHRS and CDR2 is YFSETQ in the germline V gene. This CDR3 region has 13 residues. Trimming left V 0 bases short and J 5 bases short, with 8 bases between. CDR3 sequence reads: CASSLEPGTEAFF. CDR3 in DNA: TGCGCCAGCAGCTTGGAGCCGGGAACTGAAGCTTTCTTT.

This clone came up a few times. The V gene is TRBV9, the J gene TRBJ1-3; D gene ambiguous. In germline, CDR1 is SGDLS, CDR2 YYNGEE. The ends were cut back, 0 bases at V and 0 bases at J, with 13 bases in the middle. The CDR3 runs to 17 residues. CDR3 DNA sequence: TGTGCCAGCAGCGTAGAGGCCAGGCCGAACTCTGGAAACACCATATATTTT. Amino acids: CASSVEARPNSGNTIYF.

CDR3 DNA sequence: TGTGCCGGGTGGTGGAGGAACACTGAAGCTTTCTTT. The encoded protein is CAGWWRNTEAFF. The V and J genes are TRBV30 and TRBJ1-1; D unresolved. The CDR3 is 12 residues long. Germline lookup yields CDR1 GTSNPN and CDR2 SVGIG (reference sequence). V was cut by 8 bases and J by 1 base, with 11 bases left in between.

The CDR3 coding sequence is TGCGCCAGCAGCCAGGGCTCGAACACTGAAGCTTTCTTT. Translation gives CASSQGSNTEAFF. The chain uses TRBV5-1 and TRBJ1-1; possibly TRBD1 for D (5 bases). CDR1 is SGHRS, CDR2 YFSETQ, per germline. V lost 4 bases to trimming and J lost 1 base, with 8 bases between them. CDR3 length: 13 residues.

The chain carries TRBV6-4 and TRBJ2-3; D may be TRBD2 (6 bases). V lost 5 bases and J 0 bases, leaving 15 bases between the germline ends. Germline V gene data show CDR1 as MRHNA and CDR2 as SNTAGT. CDR3 length equals 16 residues. The CDR3 here is CASSPVPGGSTDTQYF. Written as DNA, the CDR3 is TGTGCCAGCAGTCCTGTCCCCGGGGGAAGCACAGATACGCAGTATTTT.

This chain links TRBV25-1 with TRBJ1-5; possible D gene TRBD1, 5 bases. CDR3 length: 13 amino acids. V gave up 2 bases and J gave up 7 bases, with 9 bases separating them. Germline CDR1 is MGHDK and CDR2 is SYGVNS. Here the CDR3 DNA reads TGTGCCAGCAGTGAACAGGGAATGCAGCCCCAGCATTTT. Its protein is CASSEQGMQPQHF.

This clone was counted once. This chain joins TRBV10-3 and TRBJ2-7; D is uncertain. V lost 4 bases and J 2 bases, leaving 6 bases between the germline ends. CDR1 ENHRY and CDR2 SYGVKD come from the germline V gene. The CDR3 contains 12 residues. CDR3 DNA sequence: TGTGCCATCAGTGTGGGCGCCTACGAGCAGTACTTC. Translating gives CAISVGAYEQYF.

The chain employs TRBV28 and TRBJ2-2, with D possibly TRBD1 on 6 matching bases. The germline V and J ends were trimmed by 8 bases and 2 bases, with 9 bases remaining between them. The CDR3 totals 13 residues. Germline V gene lookup returns CDR1 MDHEN and CDR2 SYDVKM. The CDR3 spells CASLQGNTGELFF. CDR3 coding DNA: TGTGCCAGCCTACAGGGAAACACCGGGGAGCTGTTTTTT.